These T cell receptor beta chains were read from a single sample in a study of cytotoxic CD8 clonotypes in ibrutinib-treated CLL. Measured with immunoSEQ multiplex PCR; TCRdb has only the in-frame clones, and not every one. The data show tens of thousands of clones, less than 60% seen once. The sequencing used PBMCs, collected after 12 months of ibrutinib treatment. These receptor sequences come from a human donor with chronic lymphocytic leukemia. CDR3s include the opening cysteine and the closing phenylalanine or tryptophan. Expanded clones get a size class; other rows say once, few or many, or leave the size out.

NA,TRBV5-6,CASSLWTSGSGAYNEQFF
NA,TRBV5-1,CASSVLPSEGYEQYF
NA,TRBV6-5,CASSYSQGIYEQYF
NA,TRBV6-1,CASRGTGSGQPQHF
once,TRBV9,CASSPQTGGTDTQYF
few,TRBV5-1,CASGYRVADTQYF
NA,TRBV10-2,CASSVGTSGGVSTDTQYF
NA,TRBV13,CASSLGRGRGGFEQYF
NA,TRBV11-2,CASRLGLTGELFF
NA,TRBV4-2,CASSQEPGLDTQYF
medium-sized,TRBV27,CASSLQGGNYGYTF
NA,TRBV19,CASSWGRGVTDTQYF
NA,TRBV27,CASRKPGQGNGYTF
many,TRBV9,CASSQSPGQGSPLHF
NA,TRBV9,CASSTRAGPYNEQFF
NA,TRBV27,CASSRQGYSNQPQHF
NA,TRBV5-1,CASSSGQGVTGELFF
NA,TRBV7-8,CASSPRSGENQPQHF
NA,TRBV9,CASSSLGDQFF
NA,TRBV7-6,CASSLEAGGRNQPQHF
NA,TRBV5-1,CASSLGSGKAGYEQYF
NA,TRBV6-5,CASSPTGGANYGYTF
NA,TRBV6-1,CASSARDGARPQHF
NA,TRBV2,CASSTFRDRVVF
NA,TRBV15,CATSRDLSEAFF
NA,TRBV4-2,CASSQDGGTQYF
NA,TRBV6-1,CASNRVSQPQHF
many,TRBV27,CASRVSGNYGYTF
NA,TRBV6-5,CASSLSQANNQPQHF
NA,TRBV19,CASSTYATGLNSPLHF
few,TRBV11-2,CASSLVPGAGGEQYF
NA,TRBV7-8,CTSSLDVSSYEQYF
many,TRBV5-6,CASSTRGAYEQYF
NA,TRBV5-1,CASSSSGRWSYNEQFF
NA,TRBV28,CASLGGNTDTQYF
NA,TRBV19,CASSINFAGNEQFF
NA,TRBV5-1,CASSLGHLSSHSNTIYF
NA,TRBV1,CTSSQGGRDTDTQYF
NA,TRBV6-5,CASRLDRVLGEQYF
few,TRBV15,CATSPGTQIQETQYF
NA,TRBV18,CASSPGTGELFF
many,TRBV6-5,CASSLVGGHTDTQYF
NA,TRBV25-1,CASSPTFNEKLFF
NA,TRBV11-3,CASSLGYTF
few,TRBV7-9,CASSQRGLGQPQHF
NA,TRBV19,CASSIGGRQGEETQYF
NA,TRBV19,CASRPTGGTGELFF
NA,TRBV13,CASSLASSSSTQYF
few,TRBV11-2,CASSPRDRGYATNEKLFF
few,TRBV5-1,CASSSQSSTDTQYF